This is a list of T cell receptor beta chains from one sample in a study of T cell responses to AZD1222 COVID-19 vaccine. Generated by immunoSEQ multiplex PCR, the TCRdb table keeps only in-frame clones and is missing some. Of some 120,000 clones listed, 85% to 90% are singletons. The specimen comprised peripheral blood, sampled on day 0 of AZD1222 vaccination. The source is an adult in good health. CDR3s include the opening cysteine and the closing phenylalanine or tryptophan. D genes are given only for firm matches. Not all rows give a size; the values are once, few, many and, for expanded clones, a class.

V: TRBV7-9
D: -
size: once
J: TRBJ1-1
DNA: TGTGCCAGCAGCTTTACAGATGAAGCTTTCTTT
CDR3: CASSFTDEAFF

V: TRBV7-3
D: -
size: few
J: TRBJ1-1
DNA: TGTGCCAGCAGCTTAAACTCCAGGGGCACTGAAGCTTTCTTT
CDR3: CASSLNSRGTEAFF

V: TRBV19
D: TRBD1
size: -
J: TRBJ2-7
DNA: TGTGCCAGTAGTATAGAGAGACAGGGGAGGAACTACGAGCAGTACTTC
CDR3: CASSIERQGRNYEQYF

V: TRBV5-5
D: -
size: -
J: TRBJ1-3
DNA: TGTGCCAGCAGCTTGGGTGACAGTTCCTCTGGAAACACCATATATTTT
CDR3: CASSLGDSSSGNTIYF

V: TRBV7-9
D: -
size: once
J: TRBJ1-5
DNA: TGTGCCAGCAGCAGAGAAGTGGAACAGCCCCAGCATTTT
CDR3: CASSREVEQPQHF

V: TRBV19
D: -
size: -
J: TRBJ1-2
DNA: TGTGCCAGTAGTATAGCGGGAGCACGGCTCGATGGCTACACCTTC
CDR3: CASSIAGARLDGYTF

V: TRBV5-1
D: TRBD1
size: once
J: TRBJ1-4
DNA: TGCGCCAGCAGCTTTAGCGTAGGGGGCAATGAAAAACTGTTTTTT
CDR3: CASSFSVGGNEKLFF

V: TRBV19
D: -
size: -
J: TRBJ1-1
DNA: TGTGCCAGTAGTATAGACCGTTCTGAAGCTTTCTTT
CDR3: CASSIDRSEAFF

V: TRBV28
D: -
size: -
J: TRBJ2-5
DNA: TGTGCCAGCAGGGGGCAGAAAGAGACCCAGTACTTC
CDR3: CASRGQKETQYF

V: TRBV7-8
D: TRBD1
size: -
J: TRBJ1-2
DNA: TGTGCCAGCAGCTTATATAACGGACAGGTGGACTATGGCTACACCTTC
CDR3: CASSLYNGQVDYGYTF

V: TRBV24-1
D: -
size: few
J: TRBJ1-1
DNA: TGTGCCACCTCACCTGCGGGACCGAACACTGAAGCTTTCTTT
CDR3: CATSPAGPNTEAFF

V: TRBV13
D: -
size: -
J: TRBJ2-1
DNA: TGTGCCAGCAGCTTAGAACATGAGCAGTTCTTC
CDR3: CASSLEHEQFF

V: TRBV5-1
D: -
size: -
J: TRBJ1-4
DNA: TGCGCCAGCAAGGAGGGTGGAAATGAAAAACTGTTTTTT
CDR3: CASKEGGNEKLFF

V: TRBV28
D: -
size: -
J: TRBJ2-2
DNA: TGTGCCAGCTTCAACTGGGACACCGGGGAGCTGTTTTTT
CDR3: CASFNWDTGELFF

V: TRBV7-2
D: -
size: -
J: TRBJ2-1
DNA: TGTGCCAGCAGCTTTGGGACTCCCCAGTACAATGAGCAGTTCTTC
CDR3: CASSFGTPQYNEQFF

V: TRBV9
D: TRBD2
size: once
J: TRBJ2-5
DNA: TGTGCCAGCTCCCCATGTGGTAGCGGGAGGGCCAGAGAGACCCAGTACTTC
CDR3: CASSPCGSGRARETQYF

V: TRBV28
D: -
size: -
J: TRBJ1-6
DNA: TGTGCCAGCAGGAGAACGAGGGGGGAACGTTCGAGCTCCTATAATTCACCCCTCCACTTT
CDR3: CASRRTRGERSSSYNSPLHF

V: TRBV7-6
D: -
size: -
J: TRBJ2-2
DNA: TGTGCCAGCAGCTCCCTTGTGGGGGCATTGAACACCGGGGAGCTGTTTTTT
CDR3: CASSSLVGALNTGELFF

V: TRBV11-1
D: -
size: -
J: TRBJ2-3
DNA: TGTGCCAGCAGCTTAGGGCAGGGGTCTTCGGCAGATACGCAGTATTTT
CDR3: CASSLGQGSSADTQYF

V: TRBV6-5
D: -
size: once
J: TRBJ1-3
DNA: TGTGCCAGCAGTTACTTCCCGACGGACTCTGGAAACACCATATATTTT
CDR3: CASSYFPTDSGNTIYF

V: TRBV29-1
D: TRBD1
size: -
J: TRBJ2-7
DNA: TGCAGCGTCCCCGGGACAGGGTTGTACGAGCAGTACTTC
CDR3: CSVPGTGLYEQYF

V: TRBV19
D: -
size: -
J: TRBJ2-1
DNA: TGTGCCAGCTCTCGGGGGGACAGGCCCGAAAATGAGCAGTTCTTC
CDR3: CASSRGDRPENEQFF

V: TRBV2
D: -
size: -
J: TRBJ2-7
DNA: TGTGCCAGTGCCGAACAGGGAGTTGGAGAGCAGTACTTC
CDR3: CASAEQGVGEQYF

V: TRBV24-1
D: TRBD2
size: -
J: TRBJ2-1
DNA: TGTGCCACCAGTGATTTATCTAGCGGGGTCAATGAGCAGTTCTTC
CDR3: CATSDLSSGVNEQFF